This TCR beta chain was sequenced during a study of blood T cell repertoires in COVID-19. Background on the study: Both acute and convalescent COVID-19 samples were obtained from the United States, Italy and Spain.

Original processing methods: How many nucleated cells were present was estimated from reference gene primer amplification. The protocol was immunoSEQ multiplex PCR, while the TCRdb copy is restricted to in-frame clones and leaves out a portion. V, J and clone size derive from that table, while D and trimming were established from the DNA sequence. The sample has hundreds of thousands of clones; 92% are singletons. V shed 5 bases and J 4 bases; nucleotides not matched to a gene: 8. The CDR3 spans 15 residues. Germline V lookup: CDR1 LNHDA, CDR2 SQIVND (reference sequence). Seattle cases were enrolled at active infection and followed longitudinally.

Sequenced material: peripheral blood. This clonotype originated in a man aged 55 to 69 with COVID-19, enrolled during active disease. The genes are TRBV19 and TRBJ1-3, with TRBD1 matching 7 bases. In nucleotides, the CDR3 is TGTGCCAGTAGTGAAAGAGACAGGGCCGGAAACACCATATATTTT. Protein product: CASSERDRAGNTIYF.